The TCR beta chain under discussion was sequenced for a study of blood T cell repertoires in COVID-19. This CDR3 contains 13 residues. V was cut by 3 bases and J by 3 bases, with 9 bases left in between. CDR1 and CDR2 from the germline V gene are PRHDT and FYEKMQ (reference sequence). The authors' processing: It was from reference gene primer amplification that nucleated cell counts were estimated. Sequenced by immunoSEQ multiplex PCR; TCRdb stores in-frame clones only, minus some. Clone size and the V and J calls come from that table; the DNA yielded D and trimming. The data hold about 190,000 clones, with approximately 79% observed a single time.

Sequencing was performed on peripheral blood. The origin of this receptor is a woman between 50 and 59 years old with acute or convalescent COVID-19. The chain joins TRBV13 to TRBJ2-7; D ambiguous. The CDR3 region is CASSLTNNYEQYF. The DNA of the CDR3 is TGTGCCAGCAGCTTGACAAACAACTACGAGCAGTACTTC.